A selection of T cell receptor beta chains follows, all from one sample in a study of blood T cell repertoires in COVID-19. TCRdb's copy holds only in-frame clones and misses some; the assay was immunoSEQ multiplex PCR. The sample consists of roughly 140,000 clones, 75% to 85% of them appearing once. The sample taken for sequencing was peripheral blood. The receptors stem from a woman aged 45-65 years in a cohort sampled during active or convalescent COVID-19. CDR3s include the opening cysteine and the closing phenylalanine or tryptophan. A D gene is named only where the DNA matches it firmly. Some rows mark clone size as missing; the rest say once, few, many or name a class of expanded clone.

size	V	D	J	CDR3	DNA
.	TRBV19	TRBD1	TRBJ1-1	CASSIGTGGKAFF	TGTGCCAGTAGTATAGGGACAGGGGGCAAAGCTTTCTTT
.	TRBV4-1	.	TRBJ2-5	CASSRVLTRGPMQETQYF	TGCGCCAGCAGCCGCGTGCTTACCAGGGGCCCGATGCAAGAGACCCAGTACTTC
few	TRBV7-2	.	TRBJ2-1	CASSLGRGSYNEQFF	TGTGCCAGCAGCTTAGGACGAGGATCCTACAATGAGCAGTTCTTC
.	TRBV4-1	TRBD1	TRBJ1-4	CASSQDRGQGAFSEKLFF	TGCGCCAGCAGCCAAGATCGGGGACAGGGGGCTTTTTCGGAAAAACTGTTTTTT
.	TRBV24-1	.	TRBJ1-4	CAPPRSWTNEKLFF	TGTGCCCCCCCTAGGTCTTGGACTAATGAAAAACTGTTTTTT
.	TRBV6-2/TRBV6-3	.	TRBJ1-2	CASSSPGRYGYTF	TGTGCCAGCAGTTCGCCTGGTCGGTATGGCTACACCTTC
.	TRBV29-1	TRBD2	TRBJ2-3	CSVASGGGRDTQYF	TGCAGCGTCGCCAGCGGGGGCGGGAGGGATACGCAGTATTTT
.	TRBV21-1	.	TRBJ2-3	CASRISRTSGGTDTQYF	TGTGCCAGCAGGATATCGAGGACTAGCGGGGGCACAGATACGCAGTATTTT
.	TRBV3-1/TRBV3-2	.	TRBJ2-1	CASSQDRGGTTRNEQFF	TGTGCCAGCAGCCAAGATCGGGGCGGGACCACTCGCAATGAGCAGTTCTTC
.	TRBV29-1	.	TRBJ1-1	CSSITRSGTEAFF	TGCAGCTCTATAACTCGGAGCGGCACTGAAGCTTTCTTT
.	TRBV25-1	.	TRBJ1-5	CASSDRGNQPQHF	TGTGCCAGCAGTGACAGGGGCAATCAGCCCCAGCATTTT
.	TRBV19	TRBD1	TRBJ1-5	CASSIRGRGLGQPQHF	TGTGCCAGTAGTATCAGAGGCAGGGGGTTGGGTCAGCCCCAGCATTTT
.	TRBV6-1	TRBD2	TRBJ2-1	CASSDWEGSRGNEQFF	TGTGCCAGCAGTGATTGGGAGGGTTCGCGGGGTAATGAGCAGTTCTTC
.	TRBV7-9	.	TRBJ1-1	CASSLGAGDTEAFF	TGTGCCAGCAGCTTAGGGGCAGGCGACACTGAAGCTTTCTTT
once	TRBV30	.	TRBJ1-2	CAWRGDVGYTF	TGTGCCTGGAGAGGGGATGTGGGCTACACCTTC
.	TRBV7-7	.	TRBJ2-3	CASSLRPRGDTQYF	TGTGCCAGCAGCTTAAGGCCACGGGGAGATACGCAGTATTTT
.	TRBV7-3	TRBD2	TRBJ2-1	CASSPGTSGVNEQFF	TGTGCCAGCAGCCCGGGGACTAGCGGGGTCAATGAGCAGTTCTTC
.	TRBV6-2/TRBV6-3	.	TRBJ1-4	CASSQPGAAEKLFF	TGTGCCAGCAGCCAACCAGGGGCCGCTGAAAAACTGTTTTTT
once	TRBV9	TRBD2	TRBJ2-1	CASSPRVAGALNEQFF	TGTGCCAGCAGCCCCCGAGTAGCGGGGGCTCTCAATGAGCAGTTCTTC
.	TRBV19	.	TRBJ2-1	CASSPPRQGVLHNEQFF	TGTGCCAGTAGCCCACCCCGTCAGGGCGTCTTACACAATGAGCAGTTCTTC
.	TRBV3-1/TRBV3-2	.	TRBJ1-5	CASSQDLTLNQPQHF	TGTGCCAGCAGCCAAGATTTGACTCTCAATCAGCCCCAGCATTTT
.	TRBV6-5	TRBD2	TRBJ2-5	CASSPGTTKETQYF	TGTGCCAGCAGCCCCGGGACTACTAAAGAGACCCAGTACTTC
.	TRBV15	.	TRBJ1-4	CATSRGGPSNEKLFF	TGTGCCACCAGCAGGGGAGGGCCTTCTAATGAAAAACTGTTTTTT
few	TRBV7-2	.	TRBJ2-1	CASSLGASQREQFF	TGTGCCAGCAGCTTAGGGGCGAGCCAAAGAGAGCAGTTCTTC
.	TRBV3-1/TRBV3-2	TRBD2	TRBJ2-1	CASSSRTSGGVLSEQFF	TGTGCCAGCAGCTCGAGGACTAGCGGGGGGGTGTTGAGTGAGCAGTTCTTC
few	TRBV5-6	TRBD1	TRBJ2-7	CASSLVDRDDEQYF	TGTGCCAGCAGCCTCGTAGACAGGGATGACGAGCAGTACTTC
.	TRBV19	TRBD1	TRBJ2-7	CASSISDRGLSEQYF	TGTGCCAGTAGTATCAGCGACAGGGGTCTATCCGAGCAGTACTTC
.	TRBV4-1	.	TRBJ2-1	CASSQEPSSYNEQFF	TGCGCCAGCAGCCAAGAGCCGAGCTCCTACAATGAGCAGTTCTTC
.	TRBV5-5	TRBD2	TRBJ2-1	CASLPAAGGAYNEQFF	TGTGCCAGCCTACCCGCTGCTGGGGGGGCCTACAATGAGCAGTTCTTC
.	TRBV5-1	.	TRBJ1-1	CASSFGQGGEAFF	TGCGCCAGCAGCTTTGGTCAGGGAGGCGAAGCTTTCTTT
.	TRBV27	.	TRBJ2-3	CASSLSLAFHHTQYF	TGTGCCAGCAGTTTATCGTTAGCATTCCATCATACGCAGTATTTT
.	TRBV13	.	TRBJ2-1	CASSPPVGPQFF	TGTGCCAGCAGCCCTCCCGTGGGGCCGCAGTTCTTC
.	TRBV12-3/TRBV12-4	.	TRBJ1-1	CASSFTGVEAFF	TGTGCCAGCAGTTTTACGGGGGTAGAAGCTTTCTTT
.	TRBV18	TRBD2	TRBJ2-1	CASSSTSGGYNEQFF	TGTGCCAGCTCGTCGACTAGCGGGGGGTACAATGAGCAGTTCTTC
.	TRBV5-4	.	TRBJ1-6	CASSLGLTNSPLHF	TGTGCCAGCAGCTTGGGACTGACTAATTCACCCCTCCACTTT
few	TRBV10-3	.	TRBJ2-7	CAIRAEVYQGRGEQYF	TGTGCCATCAGGGCGGAGGTGTACCAGGGCCGGGGGGAGCAGTACTTC
.	TRBV30	.	TRBJ1-5	CASGLGNQPQHF	TGTGCCTCAGGGTTGGGGAATCAGCCCCAGCATTTT
.	TRBV6-6	TRBD1	TRBJ1-5	CASGPTGYQPQHF	TGTGCCAGCGGACCGACAGGGTACCAGCCCCAGCATTTT
.	TRBV5-1	TRBD1	TRBJ1-4	CASSPAGGNEKLFF	TGCGCCAGCAGCCCGGCAGGGGGGAATGAAAAACTGTTTTTT
.	TRBV5-1	TRBD1	TRBJ1-4	CASSLGTGRNEKLFF	TGCGCCAGCAGCCTCGGGACAGGCCGTAATGAAAAACTGTTTTTT
.	TRBV6-5	.	TRBJ1-3	CASRSGLAGNTIYF	TGTGCCAGCAGGTCAGGGCTTGCGGGAAACACCATATATTTT
.	TRBV29-1	.	TRBJ2-3	CSVSRTGSITDTQYF	TGCAGCGTTTCCAGGACTGGGTCAATCACAGATACGCAGTATTTT
.	TRBV7-8	TRBD2	TRBJ2-1	CASSFTTRTSGINEQFF	TGTGCCAGCAGCTTCACAACCCGGACTAGCGGTATCAATGAGCAGTTCTTC
many	TRBV7-2	TRBD2	TRBJ2-5	CASSPGAGMQETQYF	TGTGCCAGCAGCCCAGGAGCGGGGATGCAAGAGACCCAGTACTTC
.	TRBV10-3	TRBD2	TRBJ2-3	CAISEGAGGPFGTDTQYF	TGTGCCATCAGTGAGGGGGCGGGGGGGCCATTTGGCACAGATACGCAGTATTTT
.	TRBV7-2	.	TRBJ1-5	CASSLALQGQPQHF	TGTGCCAGCAGCTTAGCCTTACAGGGACAGCCCCAGCATTTT
.	TRBV6-5	.	TRBJ2-3	CASSYGGQVTDTQYF	TGTGCCAGCAGTTACGGAGGGCAGGTCACAGATACGCAGTATTTT
.	TRBV6-5	.	TRBJ1-2	CASRSDSRGLGGYTF	TGTGCCTCCCGTAGCGACTCAAGAGGGTTAGGGGGCTACACCTTC
.	TRBV10-3	.	TRBJ1-1	CAISESTRRKNTEAFF	TGTGCCATCAGTGAGTCGACTCGACGTAAGAACACTGAAGCTTTCTTT